This T cell receptor (beta chain) derives from a study of T-cell memory formation after mild COVID-19. Study at large: Most TCR clusters belonged to a single donor. Study-wide results and limits: CD8+ contracting clones occupied EMRA, while CD4+ ones occupied mainly CM and EM. Clones from the second wave (peaking day 37) had unconfirmed SARS-CoV-2 specificity.

This CDR3 spans 13 amino acids. V gave up 2 bases and J gave up 6 bases; unmatched junction bases: 3. CDR1 and CDR2 from the germline V gene are SGDLS and YYNGEE. In its sample, this clonotype was seen a few times. Its antigen is undetermined. TCRdb independently ran MiXCR on the 5' RACE reads; one entry per CDR3 protein. The sample records roughly 89,000 distinct CDR3 sequences, about 13% being singletons. This chain joins TRBV9 and TRBJ2-7; 9 bases are shared with TRBD1. Sequenced material: PBMCs or a T cell subset sorted from them (not recorded which). The receptor was derived from an adult woman who had mild COVID-19 (a few samples of this study predate the infection). Cell type and time point are not known. The CDR3 nucleotides are TGTGCCAGCAGCGTGGGGACAGGGCGCGAGCAGTACTTC. It yields the protein CASSVGTGREQYF.